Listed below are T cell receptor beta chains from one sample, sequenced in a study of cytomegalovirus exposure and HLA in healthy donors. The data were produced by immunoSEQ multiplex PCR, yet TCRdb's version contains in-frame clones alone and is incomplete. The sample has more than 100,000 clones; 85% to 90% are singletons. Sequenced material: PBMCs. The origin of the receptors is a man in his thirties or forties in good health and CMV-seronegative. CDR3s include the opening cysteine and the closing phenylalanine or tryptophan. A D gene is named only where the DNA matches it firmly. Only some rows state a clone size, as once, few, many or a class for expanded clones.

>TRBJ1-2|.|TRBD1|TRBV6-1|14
TGTGCCAGCACCCCAGGGGGCCTGGGATATGGCTACACCTTC
CASTPGGLGYGYTF
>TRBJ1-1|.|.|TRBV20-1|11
TGCAGTGCCGCCCTCTATACTGAAGCTTTCTTT
CSAALYTEAFF
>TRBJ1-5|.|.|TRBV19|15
TGTGCCAGTAGTATGGGTGAACCGCGGTCACAGCCCCAGCATTTT
CASSMGEPRSQPQHF
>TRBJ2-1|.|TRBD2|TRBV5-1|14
TGCGCCAGCAGCTCCTTGACTAGCGCTAATGAGCAGTTCTTC
CASSSLTSANEQFF
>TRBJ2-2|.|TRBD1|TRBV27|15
TGTGCCAGCAGTTTGCTGGACAGGGTATCCGGGGAGCTGTTTTTT
CASSLLDRVSGELFF
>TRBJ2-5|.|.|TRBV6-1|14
TGTGCCAGCAGTGGGGATCAGGGCTTAGGGACCCAGTACTTC
CASSGDQGLGTQYF
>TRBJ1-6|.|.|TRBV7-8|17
TGTGCCAGCAGCTTTGGCGGACAGACCAGTTTCGATTCACCCCTCCACTTT
CASSFGGQTSFDSPLHF
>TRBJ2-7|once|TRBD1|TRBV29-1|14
TGCAGCGTTGAGGGACAGGGAGGAACCTACGAGCAGTACTTC
CSVEGQGGTYEQYF
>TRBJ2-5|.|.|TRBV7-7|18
TGTGCCAGCAGCCTGGGGGCAGGGGCCCTTTATACACAAGAGACCCAGTACTTC
CASSLGAGALYTQETQYF
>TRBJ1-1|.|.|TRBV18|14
TGTGCCAGCTCACCATACGAAGCGAACACTGAAGCTTTCTTT
CASSPYEANTEAFF
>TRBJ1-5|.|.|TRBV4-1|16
TGCGCCAGCAGCCAAGACGGGACGGGGGGTTCTCAGCCCCAGCATTTT
CASSQDGTGGSQPQHF
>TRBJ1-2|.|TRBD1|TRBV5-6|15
TGTGCCAGCAGCTTAGGGACAGGGAGTAACTATGGCTACACCTTC
CASSLGTGSNYGYTF
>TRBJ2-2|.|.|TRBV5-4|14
TGTGCCAGCAGTTTGGACGGGAACACCGGGGAGCTGTTTTTT
CASSLDGNTGELFF
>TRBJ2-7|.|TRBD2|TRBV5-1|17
TGCGCCAGCAGCTTCGGGACTAGCGGGAGGTTAACCTACGAGCAGTACTTC
CASSFGTSGRLTYEQYF
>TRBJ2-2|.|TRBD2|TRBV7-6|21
TGTGCCAGCAGCTTAGGATGGGGTAGATTGACTAGCGGGACGAACACCGGGGAGCTGTTTTTT
CASSLGWGRLTSGTNTGELFF
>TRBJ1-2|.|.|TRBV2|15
TGTGCCAGCAGTGAAGCGCAGGCACAGAACTATGGCTACACCTTC
CASSEAQAQNYGYTF
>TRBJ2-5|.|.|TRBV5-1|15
TGCGCCAGCAGCTTGGAGGGGACATATCAAGAGACCCAGTACTTC
CASSLEGTYQETQYF
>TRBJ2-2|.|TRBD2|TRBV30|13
TGTGCCTGGAACGGGGGGTACGGCGGGGAGCTGTTTTTT
CAWNGGYGGELFF
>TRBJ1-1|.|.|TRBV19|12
TGTGCCAGTAGTATAGATCGCGGTGAAGCTTTCTTT
CASSIDRGEAFF
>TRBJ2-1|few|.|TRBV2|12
TGTGCCAGCGAGCGAGGCGACAATGAGCAGTTCTTC
CASERGDNEQFF
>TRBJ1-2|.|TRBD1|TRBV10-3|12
TGTGCCATCGGACAGGGCGACTATGGCTACACCTTC
CAIGQGDYGYTF
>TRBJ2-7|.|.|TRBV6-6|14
TGTGCCAGCAGTTGGTCACAGGGCTCCTACGAGCAGTACTTC
CASSWSQGSYEQYF
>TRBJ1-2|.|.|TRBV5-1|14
TGCGCCAGCAGCTTGGCACAGACACCGAATGGCTACACCTTC
CASSLAQTPNGYTF
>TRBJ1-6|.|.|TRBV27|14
TGTGCCAGCAGTTTGGAAGGGAGAGGGTCACCCCTCCACTTT
CASSLEGRGSPLHF